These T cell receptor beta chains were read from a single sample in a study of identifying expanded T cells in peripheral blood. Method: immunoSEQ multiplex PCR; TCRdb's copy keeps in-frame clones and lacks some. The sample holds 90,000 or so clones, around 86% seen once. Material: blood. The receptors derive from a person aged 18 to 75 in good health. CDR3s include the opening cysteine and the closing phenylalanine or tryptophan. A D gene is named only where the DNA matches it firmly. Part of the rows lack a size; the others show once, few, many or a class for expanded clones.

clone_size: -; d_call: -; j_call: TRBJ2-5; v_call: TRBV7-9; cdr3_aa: CANGAMERHF; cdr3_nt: TGTGCCAACGGGGCAATGGAACGGCACTTC
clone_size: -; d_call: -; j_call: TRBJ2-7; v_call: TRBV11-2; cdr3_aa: CASSPRTYSYEQYF; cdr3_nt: TGTGCCAGCAGCCCTAGGACTTATTCCTACGAGCAGTACTTC
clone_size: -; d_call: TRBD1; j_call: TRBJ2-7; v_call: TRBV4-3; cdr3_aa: CASSQERGGTGGFYEQYF; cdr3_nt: TGCGCCAGCAGCCAAGAGAGGGGAGGGACAGGGGGCTTCTACGAGCAGTACTTC
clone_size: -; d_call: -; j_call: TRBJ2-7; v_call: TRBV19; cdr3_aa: CASSSLTTGVGTTSLEQYF; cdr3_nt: TGTGCCAGTAGTTCTCTCACGACAGGCGTTGGAACCACTTCCCTCGAGCAGTACTTC
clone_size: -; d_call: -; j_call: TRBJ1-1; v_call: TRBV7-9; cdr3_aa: CASSRRGWGSGVDTEAFF; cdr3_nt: TGTGCCAGCAGCCGACGGGGTTGGGGGTCAGGTGTCGACACTGAAGCTTTCTTT
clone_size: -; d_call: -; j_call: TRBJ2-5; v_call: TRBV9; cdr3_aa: CASSTGGGQETQYF; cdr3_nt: TGTGCCAGCAGCACAGGGGGGGGTCAAGAGACCCAGTACTTC
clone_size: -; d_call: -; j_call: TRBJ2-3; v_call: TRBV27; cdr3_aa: CASSLRQTTDTQYF; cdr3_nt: TGTGCCAGCAGTTTAAGACAGACCACAGATACGCAGTATTTT
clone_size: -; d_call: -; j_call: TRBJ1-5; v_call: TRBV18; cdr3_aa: CASSPSPGNQPQHF; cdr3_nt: TGTGCCAGCTCACCTTCTCCAGGTAATCAGCCCCAGCATTTT
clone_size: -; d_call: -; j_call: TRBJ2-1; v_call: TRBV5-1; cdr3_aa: CASSLVSGGLYNEQFF; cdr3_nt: TGCGCCAGCAGCTTGGTTTCGGGGGGCCTCTACAATGAGCAGTTCTTC
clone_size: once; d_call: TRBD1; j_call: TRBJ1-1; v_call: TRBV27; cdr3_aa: CASSSRDRIEAFF; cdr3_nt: TGTGCCAGCAGTTCCCGGGACAGGATTGAAGCTTTCTTT
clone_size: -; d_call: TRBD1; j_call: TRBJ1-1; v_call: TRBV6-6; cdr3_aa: CASSWDSRGVAFF; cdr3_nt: TGTGCCAGCAGTTGGGACAGTCGAGGGGTGGCTTTCTTT
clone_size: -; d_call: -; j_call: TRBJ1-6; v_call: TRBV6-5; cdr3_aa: CASSPDGFNSPLHF; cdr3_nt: TGTGCCAGCAGTCCGGACGGCTTTAATTCACCCCTCCACTTT
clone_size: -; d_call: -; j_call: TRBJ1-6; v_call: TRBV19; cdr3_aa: CASTPNGHSSGISPLHF; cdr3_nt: TGTGCCAGTACTCCGAACGGACATAGTTCCGGAATTTCACCCCTCCACTTT
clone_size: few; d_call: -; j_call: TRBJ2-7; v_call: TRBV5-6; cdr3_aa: CASTLGSRFTYEQYF; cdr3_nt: TGTGCCAGCACCCTGGGGAGCCGTTTTACCTACGAGCAGTACTTC
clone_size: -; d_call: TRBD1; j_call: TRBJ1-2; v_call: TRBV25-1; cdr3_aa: CASSDKQGARGYTF; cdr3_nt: TGTGCCAGCAGTGATAAACAGGGGGCGCGCGGCTACACCTTC
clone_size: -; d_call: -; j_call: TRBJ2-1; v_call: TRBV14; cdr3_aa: CASSQFSGGYNEQFF; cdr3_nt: TGTGCCAGCAGCCAATTTTCAGGCGGATACAATGAGCAGTTCTTC
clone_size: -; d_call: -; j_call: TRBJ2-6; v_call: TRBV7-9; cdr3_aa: CASSLSSGRANVLTF; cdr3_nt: TGTGCCAGCAGCTTAAGTTCGGGGCGGGCCAACGTCCTGACTTTC
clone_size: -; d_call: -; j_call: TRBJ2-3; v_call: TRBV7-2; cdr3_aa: CASSVPPSDTQYF; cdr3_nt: TGTGCCAGCAGCGTGCCTCCCTCAGATACGCAGTATTTT
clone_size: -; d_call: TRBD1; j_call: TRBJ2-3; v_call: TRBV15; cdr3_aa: CATSRGQGRSTDTQYF; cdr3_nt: TGTGCCACCAGCAGGGGACAGGGTAGGTCCACAGATACGCAGTATTTT
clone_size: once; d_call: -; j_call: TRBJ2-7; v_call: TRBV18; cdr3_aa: CASSPDPQWEQYF; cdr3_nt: TGTGCCAGCTCACCGGACCCACAGTGGGAGCAGTACTTC
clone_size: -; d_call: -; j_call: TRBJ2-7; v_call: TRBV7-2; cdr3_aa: CASSLDLSFDEQYF; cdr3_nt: TGTGCCAGCAGCTTAGATCTCAGTTTCGACGAGCAGTACTTC
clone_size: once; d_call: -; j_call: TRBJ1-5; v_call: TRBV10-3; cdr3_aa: CAIGRTDSNQPQHF; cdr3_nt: TGTGCCATCGGACGGACGGATAGCAATCAGCCCCAGCATTTT
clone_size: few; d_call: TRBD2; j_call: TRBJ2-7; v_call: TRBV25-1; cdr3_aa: CASSDVGGFHEQYF; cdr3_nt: TGTGCCAGCAGTGATGTGGGGGGGTTCCACGAGCAGTACTTC
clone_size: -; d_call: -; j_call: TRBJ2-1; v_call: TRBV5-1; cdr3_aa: CASSPTDNEQFF; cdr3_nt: TGCGCCAGCAGCCCAACCGACAATGAGCAGTTCTTC
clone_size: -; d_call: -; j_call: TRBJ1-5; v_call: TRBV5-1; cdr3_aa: CASSLVAGDQPQHF; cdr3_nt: TGCGCCAGCAGCTTGGTTGCAGGGGACCAGCCCCAGCATTTT
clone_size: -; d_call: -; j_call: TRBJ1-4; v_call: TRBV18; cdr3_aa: CASSPQGTTNEKLFF; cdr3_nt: TGTGCCAGCTCACCACAGGGAACGACTAATGAAAAACTGTTTTTT
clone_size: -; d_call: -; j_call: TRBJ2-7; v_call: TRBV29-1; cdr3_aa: CSGGDSYEQYF; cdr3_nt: TGCAGCGGGGGAGACTCCTACGAGCAGTACTTC
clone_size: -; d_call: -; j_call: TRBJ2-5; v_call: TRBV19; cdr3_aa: CASSIGDWTQYF; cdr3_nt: TGTGCCAGTAGTATAGGGGATTGGACCCAGTACTTC
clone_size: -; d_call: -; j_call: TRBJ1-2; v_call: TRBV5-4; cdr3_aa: CASSFPGYGYTF; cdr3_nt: TGTGCCAGCAGCTTCCCAGGGTATGGCTACACCTTC
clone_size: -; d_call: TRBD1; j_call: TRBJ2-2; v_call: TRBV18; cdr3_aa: CASSFFPGQGGTGELFF; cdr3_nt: TGTGCCAGCTCATTCTTCCCGGGACAGGGCGGCACCGGGGAGCTGTTTTTT
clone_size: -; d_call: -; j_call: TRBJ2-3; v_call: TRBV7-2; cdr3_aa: CASSLSTDTQYF; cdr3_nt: TGTGCCAGCAGCTTATCAACAGATACGCAGTATTTT
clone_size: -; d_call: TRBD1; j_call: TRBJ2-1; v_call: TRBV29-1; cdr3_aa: CSAVKAGTVFYNEQFF; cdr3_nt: TGCAGCGCCGTGAAGGCCGGGACAGTATTCTACAATGAGCAGTTCTTC
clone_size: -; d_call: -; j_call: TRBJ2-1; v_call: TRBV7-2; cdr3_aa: CASRLKWGGAEQFF; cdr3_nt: TGTGCCAGCAGGCTTAAGTGGGGGGGCGCTGAGCAGTTCTTC
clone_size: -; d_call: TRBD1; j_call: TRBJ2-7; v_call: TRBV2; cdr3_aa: CASSRDRVNEQYF; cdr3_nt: TGTGCCAGCAGCCGGGACAGGGTAAACGAGCAGTACTTC
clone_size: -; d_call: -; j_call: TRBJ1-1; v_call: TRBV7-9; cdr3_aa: CASRIGLNTEAFF; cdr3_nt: TGTGCCAGCAGGATCGGGCTGAACACTGAAGCTTTCTTT
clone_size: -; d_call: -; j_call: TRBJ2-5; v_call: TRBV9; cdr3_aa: CASSVGHMETQYF; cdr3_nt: TGTGCCAGCAGCGTAGGCCATATGGAGACCCAGTACTTC
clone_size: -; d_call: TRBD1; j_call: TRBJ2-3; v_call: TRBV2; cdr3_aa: CASSGQGGTDTQYF; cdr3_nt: TGTGCCAGCAGTGGACAGGGGGGAACAGATACGCAGTATTTT
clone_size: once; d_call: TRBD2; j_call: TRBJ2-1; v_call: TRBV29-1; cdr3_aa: CSVEDDSGTSYNEQFF; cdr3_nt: TGCAGCGTTGAAGACGACTCCGGGACTAGCTACAATGAGCAGTTCTTC
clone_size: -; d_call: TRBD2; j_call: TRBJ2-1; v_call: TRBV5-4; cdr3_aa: CASTSRLAQTSYNEQFF; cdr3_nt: TGTGCCAGCACCTCAAGACTAGCCCAGACTTCCTACAATGAGCAGTTCTTC
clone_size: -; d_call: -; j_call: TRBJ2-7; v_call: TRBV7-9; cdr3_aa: CASSARTESEQYF; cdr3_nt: TGTGCCAGCAGCGCTCGGACAGAATCAGAGCAGTACTTC
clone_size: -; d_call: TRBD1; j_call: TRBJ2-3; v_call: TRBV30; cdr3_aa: CASTREGTGGTDTQYF; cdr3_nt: TGTGCCTCTACAAGGGAGGGGACAGGGGGCACAGATACGCAGTATTTT
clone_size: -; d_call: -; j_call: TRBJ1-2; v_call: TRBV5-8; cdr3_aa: CASSLGRVGGYTF; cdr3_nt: TGTGCCAGCAGCTTGGGCAGGGTCGGTGGCTACACCTTC
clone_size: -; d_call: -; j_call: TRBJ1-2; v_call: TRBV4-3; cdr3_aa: CASSQDQGVRYGYTF; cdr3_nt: TGCGCCAGCAGCCAAGATCAGGGAGTGAGGTATGGCTACACCTTC
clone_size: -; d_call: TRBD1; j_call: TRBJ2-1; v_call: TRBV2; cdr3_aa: CASSDPFRDRNYNEQFF; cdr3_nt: TGTGCCAGCAGTGATCCCTTCCGGGACAGGAACTATAATGAGCAGTTCTTC
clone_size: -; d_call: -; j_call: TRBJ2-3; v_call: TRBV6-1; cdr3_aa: CASSSLNPDTQYF; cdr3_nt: TGTGCCTCCTCAAGCCTAAACCCAGATACGCAGTATTTT
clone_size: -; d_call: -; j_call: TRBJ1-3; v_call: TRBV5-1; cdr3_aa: CASSLDGSQGNTIYF; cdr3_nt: TGCGCCAGCAGCTTGGACGGGTCGCAAGGAAACACCATATATTTT